These T cell receptor beta chains were read from a single sample in a study of blood T cells in healthy people across ages. TCRdb used MiXCR to reprocess the 5' RACE reads, holding one entry per CDR3 protein. The sample includes about 1.6 million distinct CDR3 sequences, about 35% of them seen just once. Sample: blood. The receptors shown here come from a woman aged 25-40 years in good health. CDR3s leave out the opening cysteine and the closing phenylalanine or tryptophan. For some rows the clone size is stated as once, few or many, or as a class when expanded; others skip it.

abundance: .; len: 12; v_gene: TRBV2; CDR3aa: ASSEALAGNEQF
abundance: many; len: 12; v_gene: TRBV9; CDR3aa: ASSVDGSSYEQY
abundance: .; len: 12; v_gene: TRBV5-6; CDR3aa: ASSLAGEENIQY
abundance: .; len: 10; v_gene: TRBV20-1; CDR3aa: SPSGPNTEAF
abundance: few; len: 10; v_gene: TRBV28; CDR3aa: ASRLTTETQY
abundance: few; len: 13; v_gene: TRBV29-1; CDR3aa: SVGGPGHPNYGYT
abundance: .; len: 12; v_gene: TRBV7-2; CDR3aa: ASSLDRGNEKLF
abundance: .; len: 11; v_gene: TRBV11-2; CDR3aa: ASSLGGAGKLF
abundance: few; len: 13; v_gene: TRBV4-1; CDR3aa: ASSQEGGRRETQY
abundance: .; len: 14; v_gene: TRBV7-9; CDR3aa: ASSQYRGVKNTEAF
abundance: .; len: 10; v_gene: TRBV28; CDR3aa: ASSPVSFEQF
abundance: .; len: 9; v_gene: TRBV20-1; CDR3aa: SARKQDEQF
abundance: few; len: 10; v_gene: TRBV27; CDR3aa: ATWGVYYGYT
abundance: .; len: 14; v_gene: TRBV20-1; CDR3aa: SAREMTGGDGTEAF
abundance: few; len: 13; v_gene: TRBV27; CDR3aa: ASSPGRINTGELF
abundance: .; len: 14; v_gene: TRBV2; CDR3aa: ASTGTSGSSYNEQY
abundance: .; len: 14; v_gene: TRBV4-2; CDR3aa: ASSQTSGGSADTQY
abundance: .; len: 11; v_gene: TRBV5-6; CDR3aa: VSSLQGNQPQH
abundance: many; len: 11; v_gene: TRBV12-3/TRBV12-4; CDR3aa: ASSLGTGEKLF
abundance: .; len: 11; v_gene: TRBV7-2; CDR3aa: ASSVSTGFGYT
abundance: .; len: 13; v_gene: TRBV13; CDR3aa: ASSKRRDSYTEAF
abundance: few; len: 12; v_gene: TRBV7-3; CDR3aa: ASSLSGGAHEQF